This T cell receptor (beta chain) was retrieved from a study of cytomegalovirus exposure and HLA in healthy donors. Overall study results and limits: With high specificity and sensitivity, the classifier reportedly diagnosed cytomegalovirus status. Later analysis revealed greater clonal expansion in HLA-associated TCR beta chains than in equally common others. Information on immune exposure was restricted to one variable (CMV serostatus).

This clone was counted between two and nine times. Its antigen remains unidentified. PCR was performed using 60 Vbeta and 13 Jbeta primers. Clones were sequenced by immunoSEQ multiplex PCR, and TCRdb holds only the in-frame ones, with some missing. The sample consists of tens of thousands of clones, more than 80% of them appearing once. Every donor was a healthy person donating bone marrow. CDR1 is LNHDA and CDR2 is SQIVND in the germline V gene (reference sequence). The CDR3 loop spans 13 amino acids. Trimming removed 2 bases at V and 3 bases at J, with 7 bases between. The chain couples TRBV19 to TRBJ1-2; no firm D call. The source is a human donor in good health. Source material: PBMCs. The CDR3 DNA sequence: TGTGCCAGTAGTATATCGCCAGACTATGGCTACACCTTC. As protein: CASSISPDYGYTF.